This is a list of T cell receptor beta chains from one sample in a study of control samples from healthy donors and cancer patients. Sequencing used immunoSEQ multiplex PCR; TCRdb keeps in-frame clones, though not all of them. The sample contains about 130,000 clones, approximately 84% of which appear only once. Sequences were obtained from blood. The receptor source for this set is a young man in good health. CDR3s include the opening cysteine and the closing phenylalanine or tryptophan. A D gene is named only where the DNA matches it firmly. Clone size appears in some rows only: once, few, many, or a class for an expanded clone.

D gene: .
clone size: .
J gene: TRBJ1-6
V gene: TRBV5-8
CDR3 DNA: TGTGCCAGCAGCTTACAGGGTGGGGATAATTCACCCCTCCACTTT
CDR3 protein: CASSLQGGDNSPLHF

D gene: TRBD2
clone size: .
J gene: TRBJ2-2
V gene: TRBV6-5
CDR3 DNA: TGTGCCAGCAGTTACGTTGCACTAGCGGAAGGGGAGCTGTTTTTT
CDR3 protein: CASSYVALAEGELFF

D gene: .
clone size: .
J gene: TRBJ1-3
V gene: TRBV4-1
CDR3 DNA: TGCGCCAGCAGCCAAGGAATCGGTGGAAACACCATATATTTT
CDR3 protein: CASSQGIGGNTIYF

D gene: .
clone size: .
J gene: TRBJ2-7
V gene: TRBV14
CDR3 DNA: TGTGCCAGCAGCCACGCCAGCTCCACCTCCTACGAGCAGTACTTC
CDR3 protein: CASSHASSTSYEQYF

D gene: TRBD1
clone size: .
J gene: TRBJ1-5
V gene: TRBV9
CDR3 DNA: TGTGCCAGCAGCCAAGGACAGGGAGGACAGCCCCAGCATTTT
CDR3 protein: CASSQGQGGQPQHF

D gene: .
clone size: .
J gene: TRBJ1-4
V gene: TRBV19
CDR3 DNA: TGTGCCAGTAGTATTCTTGGGAGAGGTGAAAAACTGTTTTTT
CDR3 protein: CASSILGRGEKLFF

D gene: .
clone size: .
J gene: TRBJ2-7
V gene: TRBV11-2
CDR3 DNA: TGTGCCAGCAGACAGGACTATTGGGACAGCGGACCATACGAGCAGTACTTC
CDR3 protein: CASRQDYWDSGPYEQYF

D gene: .
clone size: .
J gene: TRBJ2-1
V gene: TRBV27
CDR3 DNA: TGTGCCAGCAGTTTAGTCCCCTATTCTAGTTCCTACAATGAGCAGTTCTTC
CDR3 protein: CASSLVPYSSSYNEQFF

D gene: .
clone size: .
J gene: TRBJ2-2
V gene: TRBV7-9
CDR3 DNA: TGTGCCAGCAGCTTCGAAGACGGGGAGCTGTTTTTT
CDR3 protein: CASSFEDGELFF

D gene: TRBD1
clone size: .
J gene: TRBJ2-7
V gene: TRBV27
CDR3 DNA: TGTGCCAGCAGCCATCCGGGACAGGGAACACTGTGGCAGTACTTC
CDR3 protein: CASSHPGQGTLWQYF

D gene: TRBD2
clone size: .
J gene: TRBJ2-5
V gene: TRBV11-2
CDR3 DNA: TGTGCCAGCAGCTTACCGGGCCTAGCGGCGGGAGAGACCCAGTACTTC
CDR3 protein: CASSLPGLAAGETQYF

D gene: TRBD1
clone size: .
J gene: TRBJ2-5
V gene: TRBV5-1
CDR3 DNA: TGCGCCAGCATGCAACCGGGACAGGGGACACAAGAGACCCAGTACTTC
CDR3 protein: CASMQPGQGTQETQYF

D gene: TRBD1
clone size: .
J gene: TRBJ2-7
V gene: TRBV6-1
CDR3 DNA: TGTGCCAGCAGTGGGACAGGGGGCTATGTCTCCTACGAGCAGTACTTC
CDR3 protein: CASSGTGGYVSYEQYF

D gene: .
clone size: .
J gene: TRBJ1-1
V gene: TRBV15
CDR3 DNA: TGTGCCACCAGCAGAGCGTCTGGCAGGGCTATCACTGAAGCTTTCTTT
CDR3 protein: CATSRASGRAITEAFF

D gene: .
clone size: .
J gene: TRBJ1-1
V gene: TRBV29-1
CDR3 DNA: TGCAGCATCGACGCCCCAGGAAACACTGAAGCTTTCTTT
CDR3 protein: CSIDAPGNTEAFF

D gene: TRBD2
clone size: .
J gene: TRBJ2-3
V gene: TRBV3-1/TRBV3-2
CDR3 DNA: TGTGCCAGCAGTCACAGAGGACTAGCGGGACGCACAGATACGCAGTATTTT
CDR3 protein: CASSHRGLAGRTDTQYF

D gene: .
clone size: .
J gene: TRBJ1-2
V gene: TRBV10-1
CDR3 DNA: TGCGCCAGCAGCGAATCTCGAGACTATGGCTACACCTTC
CDR3 protein: CASSESRDYGYTF

D gene: .
clone size: .
J gene: TRBJ2-3
V gene: TRBV19
CDR3 DNA: TGTGCCAGTAGTATCCCCCCAGGGCGAGATACGCAGTATTTT
CDR3 protein: CASSIPPGRDTQYF

D gene: .
clone size: .
J gene: TRBJ1-5
V gene: TRBV6-2/TRBV6-3
CDR3 DNA: TGTGCCAGCAGTTACTCTCCCTTTGAGAGCAATCAGCCCCAGCATTTT
CDR3 protein: CASSYSPFESNQPQHF

D gene: .
clone size: .
J gene: TRBJ1-2
V gene: TRBV6-1
CDR3 DNA: TGTGCCAGCAGTGATGGGGCAGGGTATGGCTACACCTTC
CDR3 protein: CASSDGAGYGYTF

D gene: TRBD1
clone size: .
J gene: TRBJ2-2
V gene: TRBV5-1
CDR3 DNA: TGCGCCAGCAGCCCGGGACAGGGCACCGGGGAGCTGTTTTTT
CDR3 protein: CASSPGQGTGELFF

D gene: TRBD2
clone size: .
J gene: TRBJ2-1
V gene: TRBV5-1
CDR3 DNA: TGCGCCAGCGAGGGCGGGAGAGGCGAGCAGTTCTTC
CDR3 protein: CASEGGRGEQFF

D gene: .
clone size: few
J gene: TRBJ1-5
V gene: TRBV6-2/TRBV6-3
CDR3 DNA: TGTGCCAGCAGTTACTCGAGGGTCCTTCTGAATCAGCCCCAGCATTTT
CDR3 protein: CASSYSRVLLNQPQHF

D gene: TRBD2
clone size: .
J gene: TRBJ2-3
V gene: TRBV30
CDR3 DNA: TGTGCCTGGAGACTAGCGGGAGCACCAGATACGCAGTATTTT
CDR3 protein: CAWRLAGAPDTQYF

D gene: .
clone size: few
J gene: TRBJ1-5
V gene: TRBV28
CDR3 DNA: TGTGCCAGCAGTCAACCCCCGCCCGAGAATCAGCCCCAGCATTTT
CDR3 protein: CASSQPPPENQPQHF

D gene: TRBD1
clone size: .
J gene: TRBJ2-2
V gene: TRBV29-1
CDR3 DNA: TGCAGCGGCACGCCGGGACAGGGCTCCGGGGAGCTGTTTTTT
CDR3 protein: CSGTPGQGSGELFF

D gene: .
clone size: few
J gene: TRBJ1-3
V gene: TRBV5-1
CDR3 DNA: TGCGCCAGCAGCTTGGGAGGGGACAGAAACACCATATATTTT
CDR3 protein: CASSLGGDRNTIYF